The T cell receptor beta chain described here comes from a study of CD8 T cells in Susac syndrome. RNA in amounts of about 0.45 to 1 ug was reverse transcribed with random hexamers. A single record per CDR3 protein comes from TCRdb applying MiXCR to the immunoSEQ multiplex PCR reads. This table has roughly 130,000 distinct CDR3 sequences, approximately 96% appearing once. High-throughput TCR beta sequencing covered peripheral CD8+ and CD4+ T cells. TEMRA cells were FACS-enriched, while CD8+ and CD4+ T cells were negatively isolated. This CDR3 contains 15 residues. CDR1 SGHRS and CDR2 YFSETQ come from the germline V gene. J lost 2 bases, V lost 5 bases, and 7 bases had no gene match.

The sample consisted of CD4+ T cells from PBMCs. The source of this sequence is a human donor with multiple sclerosis. The chain joins TRBV5-1 to TRBJ2-7; 10 nucleotides agree with TRBD2. The CDR3 nucleotides are TGCGCCAGCAGTCTTCTAGCGGGGGCGACCTACGAGCAGTACTTC. It yields the protein CASSLLAGATYEQYF.